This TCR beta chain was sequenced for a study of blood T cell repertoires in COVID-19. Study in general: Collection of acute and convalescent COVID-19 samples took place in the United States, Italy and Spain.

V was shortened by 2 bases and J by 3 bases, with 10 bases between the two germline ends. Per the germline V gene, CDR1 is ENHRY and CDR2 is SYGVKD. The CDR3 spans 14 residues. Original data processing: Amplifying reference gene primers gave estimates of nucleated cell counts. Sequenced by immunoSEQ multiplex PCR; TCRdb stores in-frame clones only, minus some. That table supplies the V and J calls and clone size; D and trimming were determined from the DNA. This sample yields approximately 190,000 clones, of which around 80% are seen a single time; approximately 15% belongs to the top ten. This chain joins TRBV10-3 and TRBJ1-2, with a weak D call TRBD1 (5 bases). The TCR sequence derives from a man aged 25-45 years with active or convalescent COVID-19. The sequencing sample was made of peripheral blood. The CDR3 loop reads CAISERGRDYGYTF. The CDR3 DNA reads TGTGCCATCAGTGAGAGGGGCAGGGACTATGGCTACACCTTC.